Presented here are 9 T cell receptor beta chains from one specimen sequenced in a study of T cell responses to AZD1222 COVID-19 vaccine. The method was immunoSEQ multiplex PCR; TCRdb's version includes in-frame clones alone and lacks a portion of them. Among a few hundred thousand clones listed, just over 90% were seen once. Material: peripheral blood, obtained on day 0 of AZD1222 vaccination. All receptors come from an adult in good health.

The chain joins TRBV5-1 to TRBJ2-1; 11 positions agree with TRBD1. The CDR3 length is 14 residues. V was pared by 1 base and J by 8 bases, with 2 bases of the junction left unmatched. CDR1 is SGHRS, CDR2 YFSETQ, per germline. The CDR3 spells CASSLRTGGDEQFF. CDR3 DNA sequence: TGCGCCAGCAGCTTGCGGACAGGGGGCGATGAGCAGTTCTTC.

This chain links TRBV5-4 with TRBJ1-2, with 8 bases aligning to TRBD1. CDR1 SGHNT and CDR2 YYREEE come from the germline V gene (reference sequence). The CDR3 has 14 amino acids. Trimming took 3 bases from V and 8 from J; bases not matched to a gene: 9. CDR3 bases: TGTGCCAGCAGCTACCCAAGGACAGGGAGCGGCTACACCTTC. The encoded protein is CASSYPRTGSGYTF.

This chain joins TRBV5-1 and TRBJ1-2; TRBD1 is a possible D gene (6 bases). The CDR3 totals 13 residues. Per the germline V gene, CDR1 is SGHRS and CDR2 is YFSETQ. The V end was cut by 0 bases, the J end by 4 bases, with 7 bases between. Here the CDR3 reads CASSLGGRYGYTF. The CDR3 DNA reads TGCGCCAGCAGCTTGGGGGGGCGCTATGGCTACACCTTC.

This clone was counted a single time. The chain recombines TRBV24-1 with TRBJ1-5, with D possibly TRBD1 on 6 matching bases. Germline lookup yields CDR1 KGHDR and CDR2 SFDVKD. The CDR3 runs 15 residues. Between the trimmed V and J ends, which lost 2 bases and 6 bases, there was a span of 13 bases. The CDR3 region has the DNA TGTGCCACCAGTGATTCAGGGGTTTCAGGTCAGCCCCAGCATTTT. Protein product: CATSDSGVSGQPQHF.

This rearrangement joins TRBV3-1 (or the pseudogene TRBV3-2) to TRBJ1-3; 10 bases map to TRBD1. V dropped 4 bases and J dropped 9; count of bases not matched to a gene: 12. There are 16 residues in the CDR3. Germline V CDR1 and CDR2: LGHDT, YNNKEL (reference sequence). CDR3 loop: CASSPYPPGQGITIYF. The DNA of the CDR3 is TGTGCCAGCAGCCCTTACCCACCGGGACAGGGGATCACCATATATTTT.

This clone was recorded only once. The rearrangement links TRBV30 to TRBJ2-6; D may be TRBD1 (5 bases). The ends were cut back, 2 bases at V and 2 bases at J, with 10 bases in the middle. Germline V gene sequence: CDR1 GTSNPN, CDR2 SVGIG (reference sequence). This CDR3 region has 15 residues. Written as DNA, the CDR3 is TGTGCCTGGAGTTACAGGATCACTGGGGCCAACGTCCTGACTTTC. Translating it yields CAWSYRITGANVLTF.

The V and J genes are TRBV3-1 (or the pseudogene TRBV3-2) and TRBJ1-2, with 9 bases aligning to TRBD1. This CDR3 comprises 13 residues. The germline CDR1 and CDR2 sequences are LGHDT and YNNKEL (reference sequence). J gave up 8 bases and V 7 bases, and 8 bases lay outside the gene matches. CDR3 nucleotides: TGTGCCAGCATCTCAGGGACAGGGCTAGGCTACACCTTC. This translates into CASISGTGLGYTF.

This chain links TRBV29-1 with TRBJ1-1; D unclear. There are 12 residues in the CDR3. The germline V gene encodes CDR1 SQVTM and CDR2 ANQGSEA. Trimming cost V 6 bases and J 6 bases, with 14 bases left between them. CDR3 in DNA: TGCAGCGTCCGCATGGAACTCGCTGAAGCTTTCTTT. Encoded protein: CSVRMELAEAFF.

The chain couples TRBV27 to TRBJ1-6; 10 bases line up with TRBD1. The CDR3 spans 16 residues. J gave up 7 bases and V 5 bases, and 8 bases lay outside the gene matches. The germline V gene has CDR1 MNHEY and CDR2 SMNVEV (reference sequence). The CDR3 here is CASSIGTGAVNSPLHF. CDR3 nucleotide sequence: TGTGCCAGCAGTATCGGGACAGGGGCTGTGAATTCACCCCTCCACTTT.